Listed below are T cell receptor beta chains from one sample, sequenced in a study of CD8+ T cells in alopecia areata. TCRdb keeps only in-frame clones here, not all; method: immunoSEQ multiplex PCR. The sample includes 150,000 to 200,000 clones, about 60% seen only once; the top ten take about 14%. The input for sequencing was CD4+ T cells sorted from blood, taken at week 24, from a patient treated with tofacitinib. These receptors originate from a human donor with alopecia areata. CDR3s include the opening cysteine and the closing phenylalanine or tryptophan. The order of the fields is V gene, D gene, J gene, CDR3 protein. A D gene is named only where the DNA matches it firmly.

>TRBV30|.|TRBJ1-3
CAWSVGSSGNTIYF
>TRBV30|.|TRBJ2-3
CAWSSGTTDTQYF
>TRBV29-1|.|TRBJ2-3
CSVGPRLRDTQYF
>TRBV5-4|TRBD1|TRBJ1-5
CASSPGQASNQPQHF
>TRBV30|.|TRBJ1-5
CAWSRGNQPQHF
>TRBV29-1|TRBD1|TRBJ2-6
CSAGTGAGANVLTF
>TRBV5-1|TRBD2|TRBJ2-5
CASGLSGGFQETQYF
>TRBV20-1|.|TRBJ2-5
CSGEKGETQYF
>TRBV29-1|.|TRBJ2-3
CSLGQGVTDTQYF
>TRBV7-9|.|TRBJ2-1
CASSPDNEQFF
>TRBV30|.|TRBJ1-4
CAWRNATNEKLFF
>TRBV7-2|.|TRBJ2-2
CASSLMIGTGELFF
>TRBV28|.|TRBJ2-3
CASSWSSSDTQYF
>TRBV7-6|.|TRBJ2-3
CASSSTRQYTQYF
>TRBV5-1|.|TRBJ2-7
CASSRGQLPDEQYF
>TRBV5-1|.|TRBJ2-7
CASTLTAPSYEQYF